Shown below are 9 T cell receptor beta chains from a single sample sequenced in a study of blood T cell repertoires in COVID-19. Profiled with immunoSEQ multiplex PCR; TCRdb holds only in-frame clones, not every one. This sample carries about 290,000 clones, around 90% of them seen once, and the ten largest clones take roughly 0.96%. The sample consisted of peripheral blood. Receptor source: a middle-aged woman who had recovered from COVID-19.

The chain uses TRBV4-1 and TRBJ1-2; 7 bases map to TRBD1. V shed 5 bases and J 0 bases; nucleotides not matched to a gene: 9. Germline CDR1 reads MGHRA; CDR2 reads YSYEKL. The CDR3 is 16 residues long. CDR3 residues: CASSLAEGATNYGYTF. The DNA of the CDR3 is TGCGCCAGCAGCTTGGCTGAGGGGGCGACTAACTATGGCTACACCTTC.

The chain couples TRBV7-2 to TRBJ2-7, with TRBD2 matching over 7 bases. Germline V CDR1 and CDR2: SGHTA, FQGNSA. The V and J ends lost 5 bases and 3 bases, in that order; junction bases with no gene match: 10. The CDR3 sequence is 15 residues long. The CDR3 is CASSQDQASGYEQYF. CDR3 sequence (DNA): TGTGCCAGCAGCCAAGACCAAGCTAGCGGCTACGAGCAGTACTTC.

J is TRBJ2-4 and V is TRBV24-1, with 10 bases matching TRBD1. CDR3 length: 14 residues. Germline V gives CDR1 KGHDR, CDR2 SFDVKD. V was clipped by 6 bases and J by 6 bases; unmatched bases: 4. The CDR3 region has the DNA TGTGCCACCAGTCGAGGGACAGGGGTAAACATTCAGTACTTC. Residues: CATSRGTGVNIQYF.

The chain is built from TRBV6-5 and TRBJ1-6; D is perhaps TRBD1 (5 bases). This CDR3 spans 14 amino acids. V was trimmed by 6 bases and J by 4 bases, leaving 10 bases between them. The germline CDR1 and CDR2 sequences are MNHEY and SVGAGI. Written as DNA, the CDR3 is TGTGCCAGCAGCAGGACAATTTATAATTCACCCCTCCACTTT. Translation: CASSRTIYNSPLHF.

The V gene is TRBV5-3, the J gene TRBJ2-7, with 7 bases that match TRBD2. TRBV5-3 is recorded as an ORF, its role being uncertain. With V trimmed by 3 bases and J by 6 bases, 12 bases remained unmatched. This CDR3 comprises 15 residues. The CDR3 DNA sequence: TGTGCCAGAAGCTCCCGGGGGGAGGGCTTCTCCGAGCAGTACTTC. This sequence encodes CARSSRGEGFSEQYF.

Written as DNA, the CDR3 is TGTGCCAGCAGTTGGGGCAGAGACTCCCAGCAGTTCTTC. It codes for CASSWGRDSQQFF. The chain carries TRBV6-6 and TRBJ2-1; D might be TRBD1 (5 bases). With 4 bases removed from V and 11 bases from J, the gap between germline ends came to 15 bases. CDR3 length equals 13 residues. The germline V gene has CDR1 MNHNY and CDR2 SVGAGI (reference sequence).

The chain recombines TRBV11-2 with TRBJ2-7, with D possibly matching TRBD1 (7 bases). The V gene lost 5 bases and the J gene lost 3 bases, with 17 bases spanning the gap. This CDR3 is built from 15 residues. The V gene's germline CDR1 is SGHAT and CDR2 FQNNGV. CDR3 in amino acids: CASSLWAGQYYEQYF. DNA for the CDR3: TGTGCCAGCAGCCTCTGGGCGGGACAGTACTACGAGCAGTACTTC.

The rearrangement links TRBV20-1 to TRBJ2-3, with TRBD2 matching over 11 bases. The V gene end was trimmed by 3 bases and the J gene end by 2 bases; junction bases not matched to a gene: 19. There are 20 residues in the CDR3. Germline V gene data show CDR1 as DFQATT and CDR2 as SNEGSKA (reference sequence). In DNA form, the CDR3 reads TGCAGTGCTAGTGGGGCCCCCTTAGCGGGAGGGGTTTCCAACACAGATACGCAGTATTTT. Its protein product is CSASGAPLAGGVSNTDTQYF.

This clone was picked up one time. The chain is built from TRBV6-2 or TRBV6-3 and TRBJ1-5; 7 bases line up with TRBD1. This CDR3 comprises 14 residues. Germline CDR1 MNHEY, CDR2 SVGEGT. The junction had 5 bases not matched to a gene; V was cut back by 6 bases and J by 3 bases. This chain's CDR3 is CASSFDRDNQPQHF. CDR3 nucleotide sequence: TGTGCCAGCAGCTTTGACAGGGACAATCAGCCCCAGCATTTT.